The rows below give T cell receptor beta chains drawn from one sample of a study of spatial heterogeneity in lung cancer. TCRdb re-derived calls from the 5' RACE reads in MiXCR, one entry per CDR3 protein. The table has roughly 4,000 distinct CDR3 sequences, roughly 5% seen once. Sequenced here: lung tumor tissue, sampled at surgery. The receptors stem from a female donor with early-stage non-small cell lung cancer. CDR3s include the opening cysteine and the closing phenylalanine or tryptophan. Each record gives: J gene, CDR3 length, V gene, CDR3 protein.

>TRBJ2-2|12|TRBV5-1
CASSAGQGELFF
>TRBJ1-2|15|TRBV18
CASSPSTGTGSGYTF
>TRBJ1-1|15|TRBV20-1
CSARAGGARNTEAFF
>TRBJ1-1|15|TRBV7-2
CASNYRQGLNTEAFF
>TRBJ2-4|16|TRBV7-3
CASSLTPRTDQNIQYF
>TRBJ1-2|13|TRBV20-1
CSAPDRGNDGYTF
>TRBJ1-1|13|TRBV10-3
CAIGYKGDTEAFF
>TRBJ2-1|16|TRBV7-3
CASSPNGGRARGEQFF
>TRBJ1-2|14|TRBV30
CAWSPRQGALGYTF
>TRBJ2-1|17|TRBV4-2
CASSGKGQANSYNEQFF
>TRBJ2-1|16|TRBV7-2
CASSPWGLAGGREQFF
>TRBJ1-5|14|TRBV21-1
CASSNSGWDQPQHF
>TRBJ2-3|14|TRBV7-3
CASSLSGSADTQYF
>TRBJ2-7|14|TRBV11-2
CASSSGGGVNEQYF
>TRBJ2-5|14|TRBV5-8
CASSLGTAQETQYF
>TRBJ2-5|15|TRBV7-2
CASSLAKGYGETQYF
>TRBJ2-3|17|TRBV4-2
CASSQDRRGVGTDTQYF
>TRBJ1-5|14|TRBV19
CASSIRGAGQPQHF
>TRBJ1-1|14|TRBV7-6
CASSPGRGRSEAFF
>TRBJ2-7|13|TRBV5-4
CASSFWGIYEQYF
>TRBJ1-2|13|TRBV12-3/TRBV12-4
CASVVGTGYGYTF
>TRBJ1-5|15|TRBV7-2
CASSPLIGSGQPQHF
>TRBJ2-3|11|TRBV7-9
CASSWGGAQYF
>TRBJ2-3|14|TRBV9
CASSVERAADTQYF